Below, 22 T cell receptor beta chains from the same sample are listed, as sequenced in a study of STAT3 mutations in large granular lymphocyte leukemia (dated by TCRdb to between 2019 and 2020). The method behind the library was the immunoSEQ multiplex PCR assay. The table was pulled from immuneACCESS by TCRdb, which kept in-frame rearrangements only. Such tables lose some clones; where checked, under half of the loss comes from unresolved V genes, and the rest has no known cause. The sample records 20,000 to 30,000 clones, approximately 94% of which are singletons. The top ten constitute about 6.5% of the sample. These receptors lack a known antigen. Study-wide conclusions, independent of this receptor: Every T-LGLL patient showed at least one immunodominant TCRbeta clonotype, and about half showed multiple immunodominant subclonotypes.

Sequencing was performed on peripheral blood mononuclear cells. These receptors were collected from a man aged 35-49 years with T-cell large granular lymphocyte leukemia. Some clones in this sample may be carry-over from other donors' samples. The age is the age at diagnosis.

V usage is TRBV9 and J usage is TRBJ2-1; D gene uncertain. The CDR3 is 14 residues long. CDR1 and CDR2 from the germline V gene are SGDLS and YYNGEE. V lost 0 bases, J lost 4 bases, and 8 bases lay in between. CDR3 in DNA: TGTGCCAGCAGCGTAGGAGGCAGTTACAATGAGCAGTTCTTC. Its protein product is CASSVGGSYNEQFF.

The chain uses TRBV5-1 and TRBJ2-1, with TRBD2 matching 10 bases. The V gene's germline CDR1 is SGHRS and CDR2 YFSETQ. After removal of 0 bases from V and 6 bases from J, the junction contained 3 bases not matched to a gene. This CDR3 is built from 15 residues. The DNA for the CDR3 is TGCGCCAGCAGCTTGGGAGCGGGGGGGGTCAATGAGCAGTTCTTC. The encoded protein is CASSLGAGGVNEQFF.

V and J are TRBV5-1 and TRBJ1-2; 8 nucleotides line up with TRBD1. With 0 bases clipped from V and 2 bases from J, the junction kept 6 bases outside the gene matches. Germline V lookup: CDR1 SGHRS, CDR2 YFSETQ. The CDR3 length is 16 residues. This CDR3 reads CASSLALGTGNYGYTF. The CDR3 region has the DNA TGCGCCAGCAGCTTGGCCTTAGGGACAGGAAACTATGGCTACACCTTC.

The chain joins TRBV4-3 to TRBJ2-2; D gene unclear. Trimming removed 4 bases from V and 6 bases from J, with 12 bases in between. The CDR3 contains 14 residues. The germline V gene encodes CDR1 LGHNA and CDR2 YSLEER. CDR3 sequence (DNA): TGCGCCAGCAGCCCCACGGGTTGGGCCGGGGAGCTGTTTTTT. It codes for CASSPTGWAGELFF.

This chain joins TRBV7-2 and TRBJ1-2; TRBD1 might be the D (6 bases). The CDR3 runs 13 residues. Trimming shortened V by 5 bases and J by 4 bases, and 11 bases separated the two germline ends. Per germline, CDR1 SGHTA and CDR2 FQGNSA. As DNA, the CDR3 is TGTGCCAGCAGCACTGGACAGTTCTATGGCTACACCTTC. The encoded protein is CASSTGQFYGYTF. Full variable domain (missing parts from reference TRBV7-2 and TRBJ1-2): GAGVSQSPSNKVTEKGKDVELRCDPISGHTALYWYRQSLGQGLEFLIYFQGNSAPDKSGLPSDRFSAERTGGSVSTLTIQRTQQEDSAVYLCASSTGQFYGYTFGSGTRLTVV.

The rearrangement links TRBV9 to TRBJ1-3, with TRBD1 matching over 9 bases. Unmatched junction bases numbered 3, after V lost 0 bases and J lost 2 bases. Germline CDR1 is SGDLS and CDR2 is YYNGEE. The CDR3 loop spans 16 amino acids. This chain's CDR3 is CASSVAGTGTGNTIYF. CDR3 coding DNA: TGTGCCAGCAGCGTAGCCGGGACAGGGACTGGAAACACCATATATTTT.

The CDR3 DNA sequence: TGTGCCAGCAGTGATGAGTTAGGACAGGGACGCTCCTATAATTCACCCCTCCACTTT. Translated, it gives CASSDELGQGRSYNSPLHF. The chain carries TRBV2 and TRBJ1-6, with 8 bases fitting TRBD1. Per germline, CDR1 SNHLY and CDR2 FYNNEI. The length of the CDR3 is 19 residues. The V gene end was trimmed by 3 bases and the J gene end by 0 bases; junction bases not matched to a gene: 10. The whole variable domain, filled in from reference TRBV2 and TRBJ1-6, reads EPEVTQTPSHQVTQMGQEVILRCVPISNHLYFYWYRQILGQKVEFLVSFYNNEISEKSEIFDDQFSVERPDGSNFTLKIRSTKLEDSAMYFCASSDELGQGRSYNSPLHFGNGTRLTVT.

The chain couples TRBV5-4 to TRBJ1-2; D possibly corresponds to TRBD1 (6 bases). V was pared by 2 bases and J by 4 bases, with 9 bases between. The CDR3 extends over 13 amino acids. CDR1 SGHNT and CDR2 YYREEE come from the germline V gene (reference sequence). The CDR3 DNA reads as TGTGCCAGCAGCTTCGGACAGTCCTATGGCTACACCTTC. Translated, it gives CASSFGQSYGYTF.

J is TRBJ2-3 and V is TRBV5-1; TRBD2 agrees at 12 bases. Trimming cost V 2 bases and J 6 bases; bases outside gene matches: 1. Germline V gene sequence: CDR1 SGHRS, CDR2 YFSETQ. This CDR3 is 14 amino acids long. CDR3 region: CASSFGLAGDTQYF. The CDR3 nucleotides read TGCGCCAGCAGCTTCGGACTAGCGGGGGATACGCAGTATTTT.

The chain links TRBV19 to TRBJ2-6; 8 bases align to TRBD1. J lost 4 bases, V lost 4 bases, and 6 bases had no gene match. This CDR3 is 16 amino acids long. Germline values: CDR1 LNHDA, CDR2 SQIVND (reference sequence). CDR3 sequence (DNA): TGTGCCAGTAGTAGACAGGGGCCGCAGGGGGCCAACGTCCTGACTTTC. Translating gives CASSRQGPQGANVLTF.

This sequence joins TRBV7-6 and TRBJ2-2; 9 bases line up with TRBD2. The CDR3 runs 12 residues. V was pared by 11 bases and J by 4 bases, with 2 bases of the junction left unmatched. The germline V gene encodes CDR1 SGHVS and CDR2 FNYEAQ. The CDR3 loop reads CALAGLTGELFF. CDR3 sequence (DNA): TGTGCCCTAGCGGGACTCACCGGGGAGCTGTTTTTT.

This clone came up a few times. The rearrangement uses TRBV27 and TRBJ2-7, with unresolved D. The germline V gene encodes CDR1 MNHEY and CDR2 SMNVEV (reference sequence). The CDR3 is 12 residues long. The V and J ends lost 8 bases and 0 bases respectively, with 8 bases between them. This CDR3 reads CASHSSSYEQYF. The CDR3, as DNA: TGTGCCAGCCATTCCAGCTCCTACGAGCAGTACTTC.

V gene TRBV30 combines with J gene TRBJ1-3; 7 bases are shared with TRBD1. Germline CDR1 is GTSNPN and CDR2 is SVGIG (reference sequence). Trimming cost V 5 bases and J 1 base; bases outside gene matches: 2. The CDR3 has 13 amino acids. CDR3 region: CAWDRASGNTIYF. The CDR3 coding sequence is TGTGCCTGGGACAGGGCGTCTGGAAACACCATATATTTT.

The chain is built from TRBV6-1 and TRBJ1-5; tentative D call: TRBD1 (5 bases). V was cut by 6 bases and J by 7 bases, with 19 bases left in between. CDR1 and CDR2 (germline): MNHNS, SASEGT. CDR3 length: 15 residues. CDR3 sequence reads: CASSFLGGTDQPQHF. The CDR3, as DNA: TGTGCCAGCAGCTTCCTGGGGGGGACGGACCAGCCCCAGCATTTT.

The chain employs TRBV5-1 and TRBJ1-3; D perhaps matches TRBD1 (5 bases). There are 15 residues in the CDR3. Per germline, CDR1 SGHRS and CDR2 YFSETQ. V lost 3 bases to trimming and J lost 0 bases, with 10 bases between them. CDR3 in DNA: TGCGCCAGCAGCTCCCAGGGATCCTCTGGAAACACCATATATTTT. Translating gives CASSSQGSSGNTIYF.

CDR3 sequence reads: CASSGTVYEQYF. DNA of the CDR3: TGTGCCAGCTCCGGGACAGTTTACGAGCAGTACTTC. The rearrangement uses TRBV6-6 and TRBJ2-7; TRBD1 aligns across 7 bases. Unmatched junction bases numbered 5, after V lost 8 bases and J lost 4 bases. The CDR3 is 12 residues long. Germline V lookup: CDR1 MNHNY, CDR2 SVGAGI (reference sequence).

The chain combines TRBV9 with TRBJ1-2; D perhaps matches TRBD1 (6 bases). V was cut by 4 bases and J by 6 bases, with 22 bases left in between. Germline assignment: CDR1 SGDLS and CDR2 YYNGEE. The CDR3 has 16 amino acids. This chain's CDR3 is CASSKRTTGGGHGYTF. The CDR3 nucleotides read TGTGCCAGCAGCAAACGGACGACAGGCGGAGGGCATGGCTACACCTTC.

The genes are TRBV7-2 and TRBJ2-1; D call uncertain. Per germline, CDR1 SGHTA and CDR2 FQGNSA. V lost 1 base and J 3 bases, leaving 10 bases between the germline ends. This CDR3 spans 15 amino acids. DNA for the CDR3: TGTGCCAGCAGCTTAGGACCGAGCAGCTACAATGAGCAGTTCTTC. Its translation: CASSLGPSSYNEQFF.

This chain connects TRBV7-9 to TRBJ2-5; tentative D call: TRBD1 (6 bases). This CDR3 spans 14 amino acids. Germline-derived CDR1 and CDR2 are SEHNR and FQNEAQ (reference sequence). V lost 4 bases and J 5 bases, leaving 14 bases between the germline ends. CDR3 in DNA: TGTGCCAGCAGCTCTGGGGGCCGAGAGGAGACCCAGTACTTC. Translation gives CASSSGGREETQYF.

This clone was observed a few times. The rearrangement joins TRBV5-5 to TRBJ1-6; 8 bases line up with TRBD1. Trimming at V came to 3 bases and at J to 10 bases, leaving 0 bases not matched to a gene. From germline, CDR1 is SGHKS and CDR2 YYEKEE (reference sequence). This CDR3 region has 12 residues. CDR3 DNA sequence: TGTGCCAGCAGCTGGACAGGGTCACCCCTCCACTTT. Its translation: CASSWTGSPLHF.

This clone has a single count. The rearrangement uses TRBV30 and TRBJ1-3; 7 bases line up with TRBD1. The V segment lost 3 bases and the J segment 3 bases; nucleotides outside the gene matches: 11. This CDR3 has 16 residues. In germline, CDR1 is GTSNPN, CDR2 SVGIG (reference sequence). The CDR3 here is CAWSSKGAGGGNTIYF. The CDR3 DNA reads as TGTGCCTGGAGCTCTAAGGGGGCAGGCGGTGGAAACACCATATATTTT.

CDR3 bases: TGTGCCTGGAGTGTAAGGGCACCCTCTGAAGCTTTCTTT. Its translation is CAWSVRAPSEAFF. The chain uses TRBV30 and TRBJ1-1; D gene uncertain. This CDR3 has 13 amino acids. V dropped 0 bases and J dropped 6 bases, with 11 bases sitting between them. CDR1 GTSNPN and CDR2 SVGIG come from the germline V gene (reference sequence).